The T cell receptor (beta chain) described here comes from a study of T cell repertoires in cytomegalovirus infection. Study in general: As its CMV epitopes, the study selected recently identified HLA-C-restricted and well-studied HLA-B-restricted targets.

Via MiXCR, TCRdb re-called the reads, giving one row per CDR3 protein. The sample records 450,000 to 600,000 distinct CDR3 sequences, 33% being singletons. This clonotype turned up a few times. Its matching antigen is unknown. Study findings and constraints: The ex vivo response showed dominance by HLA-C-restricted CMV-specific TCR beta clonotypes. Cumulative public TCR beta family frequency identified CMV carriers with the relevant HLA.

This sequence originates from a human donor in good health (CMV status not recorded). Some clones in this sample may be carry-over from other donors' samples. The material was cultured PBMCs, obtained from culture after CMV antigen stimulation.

The CDR3 sequence is CASSLAGGAGETQYF. The DNA for the CDR3 is TGTGCCAGCAGCTTAGCGGGCGGGGCCGGAGAGACCCAGTACTTC. The chain is built from TRBV7-2 and TRBJ2-5; D may be TRBD2 (6 bases). V was trimmed by 0 bases and J by 4 bases, leaving 12 bases between them. The length of the CDR3 is 15 residues. The germline V gene has CDR1 SGHTA and CDR2 FQGNSA.